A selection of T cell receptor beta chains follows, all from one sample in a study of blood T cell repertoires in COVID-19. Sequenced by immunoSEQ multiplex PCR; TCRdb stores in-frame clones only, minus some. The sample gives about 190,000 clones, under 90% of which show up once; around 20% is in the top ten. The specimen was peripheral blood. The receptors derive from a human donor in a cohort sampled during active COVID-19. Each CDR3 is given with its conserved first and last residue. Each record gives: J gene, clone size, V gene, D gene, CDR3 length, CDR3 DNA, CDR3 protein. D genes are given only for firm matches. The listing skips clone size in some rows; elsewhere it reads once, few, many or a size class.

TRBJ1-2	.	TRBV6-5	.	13	TGTGCCAGCATACTCGGAGCTAACTATGGCTACACCTTC	CASILGANYGYTF
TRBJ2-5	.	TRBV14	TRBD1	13	TGTGCCAGCAGCCCGGACAGGATCGGGACCCAGTACTTC	CASSPDRIGTQYF
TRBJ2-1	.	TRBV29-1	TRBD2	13	TGCAGCGTTGAACCGGGGGGGCCGAATGAGCAGTTCTTC	CSVEPGGPNEQFF
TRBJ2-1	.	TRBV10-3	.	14	TGTGCCATCAGTGTCCCGCCGGGGATGAATGAGCAGTTCTTC	CAISVPPGMNEQFF
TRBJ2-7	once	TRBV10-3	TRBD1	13	TGTGCCATCAGTGAAGAGGGGGCTTACGAGCAGTACTTC	CAISEEGAYEQYF
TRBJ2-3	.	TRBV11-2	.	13	TGTGCCAGCAGCTTCCAGAGCACAGATACGCAGTATTTT	CASSFQSTDTQYF
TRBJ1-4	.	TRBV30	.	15	TGTGCCTGGCAGGACTCCGGAGAGGTCTCTGAAAAACTGTTTTTT	CAWQDSGEVSEKLFF
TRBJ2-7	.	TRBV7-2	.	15	TGTGCCAGCAGCTTAGCTGGACTATCCCTGTACGAGCAGTACTTC	CASSLAGLSLYEQYF
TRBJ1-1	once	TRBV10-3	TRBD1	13	TGTGCCATCTACAGGGGGGGGGACACTGAAGCTTTCTTT	CAIYRGGDTEAFF
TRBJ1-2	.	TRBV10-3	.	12	TGTGCCATCAGGCTACAGGGATTAGGCTACACCTTC	CAIRLQGLGYTF
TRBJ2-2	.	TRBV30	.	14	TGTGCCTGGAGTGTGGTCGGGTCTGGCGGGGAGCTGTTTTTT	CAWSVVGSGGELFF
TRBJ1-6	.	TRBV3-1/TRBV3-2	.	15	TGTGCCAGCAGCCAAGTCCGGGACGGGAGGTCACCCCTCCACTTT	CASSQVRDGRSPLHF
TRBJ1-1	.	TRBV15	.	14	TGTGCCACCAGCAGAAAGGGGGTGCGGACTGAAGCTTTCTTT	CATSRKGVRTEAFF
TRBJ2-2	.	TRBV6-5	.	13	TGTGCCAGCGAGGAGGGTTGGGACGGGGAGCTGTTTTTT	CASEEGWDGELFF
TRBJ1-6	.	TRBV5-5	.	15	TGTGCCAGCAGCTTGTATCGGGGTACGGATTCACCCCTCCACTTT	CASSLYRGTDSPLHF
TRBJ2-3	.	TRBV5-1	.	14	TGCGCCAGCAGCTTGCGACAGGGCACAGATACGCAGTATTTT	CASSLRQGTDTQYF
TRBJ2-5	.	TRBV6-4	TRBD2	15	TGTGCCAGCAGCTTAGCGGGGGGGCCCCAAGAGACCCAGTACTTC	CASSLAGGPQETQYF
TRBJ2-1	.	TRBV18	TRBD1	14	TGTGCCAGCTCAGGGGACAGGGCCCGCAATGAGCAGTTCTTC	CASSGDRARNEQFF
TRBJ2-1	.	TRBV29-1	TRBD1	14	TGCAGCGTGCCCGGGACAGGGACCTACAATGAGCAGTTCTTC	CSVPGTGTYNEQFF
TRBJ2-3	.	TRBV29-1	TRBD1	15	TGCAGCGTTGTCGGGACAGGGGTAGGCACAGATACGCAGTATTTT	CSVVGTGVGTDTQYF
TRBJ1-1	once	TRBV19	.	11	TGTGCCAGTAAAAAGACCCCAGGGGCTTTCTTT	CASKKTPGAFF
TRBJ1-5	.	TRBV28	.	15	TGTGCCAGCAGTTTAGTATACCAGGTCAATCAGCCCCAGCATTTT	CASSLVYQVNQPQHF
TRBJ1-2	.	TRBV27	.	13	TGTGCCAGCAGTTGGGCCAGGGGCTATGGCTACACCTTC	CASSWARGYGYTF
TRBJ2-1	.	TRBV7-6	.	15	TGTGCCAGCAGCTTAGCGGAGGGGTCCTACAATGAGCAGTTCTTC	CASSLAEGSYNEQFF
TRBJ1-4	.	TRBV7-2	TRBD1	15	TGTGCCAGCAGCCTAACCGGGACAGGGATTGAAAAACTGTTTTTT	CASSLTGTGIEKLFF
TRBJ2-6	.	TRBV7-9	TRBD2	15	TGTGCCAGCAGCTTCGCGGGAGCTGGGGCCAACGTCCTGACTTTC	CASSFAGAGANVLTF
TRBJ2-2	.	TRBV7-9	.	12	TGTGCCAGCAGCTTCCTGTCCGGGGAGCTGTTTTTT	CASSFLSGELFF